The 24 T cell receptor beta chains reported below all come from one sample, sequenced in a study of blood T cells in healthy people across ages. PCR was performed a second time for roughly 6 to 12 cycles using a sample-barcoded 5' primer and a J-beta primer mix. In TCRdb, the 5' RACE reads were re-called with MiXCR into one record per CDR3 protein. This table has around 1,600,000 distinct CDR3 sequences, around 40% appearing once. Specimen: blood. These receptor sequences come from a woman aged 18 to 35 in good health.

This clonotype was seen a handful of times. The rearrangement uses TRBV10-3 and TRBJ2-7, with a possible D match to TRBD1 (6 bases). The V gene's germline CDR1 is ENHRY and CDR2 SYGVKD. V lost 6 bases, J lost 0 bases, and 15 bases lay in between. There are 15 residues in the CDR3. For the CDR3, the DNA is TGTGCCATCAGCCCCGGACAGTTAGGCTCCTACGAGCAGTACTTC. It codes for CAISPGQLGSYEQYF.

This chain links TRBV27 with TRBJ2-3; D remains ambiguous. The V end lost 4 bases, the J end lost 5 bases, and 7 bases lay between the germline ends. The germline V gene has CDR1 MNHEY and CDR2 SMNVEV (reference sequence). The CDR3 extends over 12 amino acids. CDR3 DNA sequence: TGTGCCAGCAGTTACCCCGGAGATACGCAGTATTTT. Protein sequence: CASSYPGDTQYF.

This clonotype was found once. J is TRBJ1-2 and V is TRBV3-1; the D gene is possibly TRBD1 (6 bases). The germline V gene has CDR1 LGHDT and CDR2 YNNKEL (reference sequence). There are 17 residues in the CDR3. The V end was cut by 4 bases, the J end by 1 base, with 19 bases between. The chain's CDR3 is CASSLTMGGAFNYGYTF. The DNA for the CDR3 is TGTGCCAGCAGCCTCACGATGGGGGGCGCCTTTAACTATGGCTACACCTTC.

This clonotype showed up just a few times. V and J are TRBV2 and TRBJ2-7, with D tentatively TRBD1 (6 bases). The CDR3 sequence is 13 residues long. V lost 1 base and J 2 bases, leaving 6 bases between the germline ends. Germline CDR1 is SNHLY and CDR2 is FYNNEI. For the CDR3, the DNA is TGTGCCAGCAGTGAAGACAGGGCCTACGAGCAGTACTTC. This translates into CASSEDRAYEQYF.

J is TRBJ2-5 and V is TRBV2; D unclear. The CDR3 is 13 amino acids. V lost 7 bases, J lost 2 bases, and 11 bases lay in between. Germline V gene data show CDR1 as SNHLY and CDR2 as FYNNEI. CDR3 sequence reads: CASNPVRQETQYF. The DNA for the CDR3 is TGTGCCAGCAACCCGGTCAGACAAGAGACCCAGTACTTC.

The chain employs TRBV6-5 and TRBJ1-2; D gene unclear. The germline gives CDR1 MNHEY, CDR2 SVGAGI. Trimming cost V 7 bases and J 4 bases, with 13 bases left between them. This CDR3 has 13 residues. The CDR3 coding sequence is TGTGCCAGCACCACCGGGAGAAGCTATGGCTACACCTTC. Protein: CASTTGRSYGYTF.

This clonotype occurred a few times. The CDR3 DNA reads as TGCAGTGCCATGCGCGGGGGACCGCGTTTGAATCAGCCCCAGCATTTT. Translated: CSAMRGGPRLNQPQHF. The chain carries TRBV20-1 and TRBJ1-5; TRBD1 is a possible D gene (5 bases). The V and J ends lost 6 bases and 4 bases respectively, with 22 bases between them. The germline CDR1 and CDR2 sequences are DFQATT and SNEGSKA (reference sequence). This CDR3 region has 16 residues.

The V call is TRBV4-3, the J call TRBJ2-2; D remains unclear. Looked up from germline, CDR1 is LGHNA and CDR2 is YSLEER. This CDR3 region has 18 residues. The ends were cut back, 0 bases at V and 0 bases at J, with 14 bases in the middle. In DNA form, the CDR3 reads TGCGCCAGCAGCCAAGAAATGGACGATCCGTCGAACACCGGGGAGCTGTTTTTT. Translating gives CASSQEMDDPSNTGELFF.

The V and J genes are TRBV9 and TRBJ2-3; 7 positions agree with TRBD2. In germline, CDR1 is SGDLS, CDR2 YYNGEE. The V and J ends lost 3 bases and 4 bases, in that order; junction bases with no gene match: 8. The CDR3 is 15 residues long. The CDR3 spells CASSAGLTTADTQYF. CDR3 coding DNA: TGTGCCAGCAGCGCGGGACTAACGACGGCAGATACGCAGTATTTT.

V gene TRBV6-2 or TRBV6-3 combines with J gene TRBJ1-1; 8 bases fit TRBD1. The CDR3 contains 16 residues. Trimming removed 6 bases from V and 2 bases from J; junction bases left unmatched: 11. Per the germline V gene, CDR1 is MNHEY and CDR2 is SVGEGT. CDR3 sequence: CASSRRMDRANTEAFF. The CDR3 nucleotides read TGTGCCAGCAGCCGCCGAATGGACAGGGCCAACACTGAAGCTTTCTTT.

Only a few counts were recorded for this clonotype. J is TRBJ2-1 and V is TRBV12-3 or TRBV12-4, with D unclear. Trimming shortened V by 6 bases and J by 6 bases, and 18 bases separated the two germline ends. This CDR3 contains 15 residues. Written as DNA, the CDR3 is TGTGCCAGCAGACAACGATTACAGAGACCCAATGAGCAGTTCTTC. This codes for CASRQRLQRPNEQFF.

This clonotype occurred a few times. The rearrangement joins TRBV20-1 to TRBJ1-5, with unresolved D. V was trimmed by 3 bases and J by 0 bases, leaving 18 bases between them. Germline-derived CDR1 and CDR2 are DFQATT and SNEGSKA (reference sequence). CDR3 length: 17 residues. CDR3 nucleotides: TGCAGTGCTAGTAGACGTCTGCCGCAGCTTAGCAATCAGCCCCAGCATTTT. Translated, it gives CSASRRLPQLSNQPQHF.

The rearrangement uses TRBV11-2 and TRBJ2-7, with D possibly being TRBD2 (6 bases). The CDR3 covers 14 residues. V lost 4 bases, J lost 3 bases, and 13 bases lay in between. From germline, CDR1 is SGHAT and CDR2 FQNNGV. The CDR3 nucleotides are TGTGCCAGCAGCTCTACTAGCAACGGCTACGAGCAGTACTTC. Amino acids: CASSSTSNGYEQYF.

The chain links TRBV28 to TRBJ2-1; 7 bases align to TRBD2. V gave up 10 bases and J gave up 0 bases; unmatched junction bases: 6. This CDR3 contains 14 residues. Germline loops: CDR1 MDHEN, CDR2 SYDVKM. The CDR3 reads CATLAGASYNEQFF. The CDR3, as DNA: TGTGCCACTCTGGCGGGAGCCTCCTACAATGAGCAGTTCTTC.

The chain is built from TRBV20-1 and TRBJ2-7, with 8 bases matching TRBD2. The V gene end was trimmed by 4 bases and the J gene end by 4 bases; junction bases not matched to a gene: 18. CDR1 is DFQATT and CDR2 is SNEGSKA in the germline V gene (reference sequence). There are 17 residues in the CDR3. CDR3 sequence: CSATHLHSSGREYEQYF. In nucleotides, the CDR3 is TGCAGTGCTACCCATTTACATTCTAGCGGGCGAGAGTACGAGCAGTACTTC.

This clonotype occurred a few times. The V call is TRBV20-1, the J call TRBJ2-3, with D perhaps given as TRBD1 or TRBD2 (5 bases each). V was clipped by 4 bases and J by 0 bases, with 14 bases between them. CDR1 is DFQATT, CDR2 SNEGSKA, per germline (reference sequence). The CDR3 length is 15 residues. The CDR3 DNA sequence: TGCAGTGCTATGTACCGGGGACCTAGCACAGATACGCAGTATTTT. Translated, it gives CSAMYRGPSTDTQYF.

The chain combines TRBV11-2 with TRBJ1-2; D gene uncertain. The ends were cut back, 8 bases at V and 0 bases at J, with 16 bases in the middle. This CDR3 spans 15 amino acids. Germline V gene data show CDR1 as SGHAT and CDR2 as FQNNGV. As DNA, the CDR3 is TGTGCCAGCGCATTTCTCGGACCCGCTAACTATGGCTACACCTTC. The encoded protein is CASAFLGPANYGYTF.

This sequence joins TRBV4-3 and TRBJ2-1; 9 nucleotides agree with TRBD1. Trimming cost V 0 bases and J 4 bases; bases outside gene matches: 13. Germline V gene data show CDR1 as LGHNA and CDR2 as YSLEER. The length of the CDR3 is 19 residues. CDR3 sequence (DNA): TGCGCCAGCAGCCAAGAAGGCCGAACTGGGACAGGGCCTTACAATGAGCAGTTCTTC. It translates to CASSQEGRTGTGPYNEQFF.

The V and J genes are TRBV9 and TRBJ2-1; TRBD2 matches at 7 bases. This CDR3 is built from 13 residues. V lost 3 bases to trimming and J lost 12 bases; unmatched junction nucleotides: 9. Germline CDR1 is SGDLS and CDR2 is YYNGEE. CDR3 DNA sequence: TGTGCCAGCAGCGCCTCGGGAGGACATGGGCAGTTCTTC. Translation: CASSASGGHGQFF.

This clonotype was recorded a few times. This rearrangement joins TRBV20-1 to TRBJ1-2; D might be TRBD1 (5 bases). The CDR3 has 12 amino acids. The germline gives CDR1 DFQATT, CDR2 SNEGSKA (reference sequence). The V gene lost 6 bases and the J gene lost 5 bases, with 13 bases spanning the gap. The CDR3 nucleotides read TGCAGTGCACCCCGGGACGATTATGGCTACACCTTC. Its translation is CSAPRDDYGYTF.

This clonotype appeared a few times. J is TRBJ2-3 and V is TRBV20-1; D gene uncertain. Trimming took 3 bases from V and 0 from J, leaving 7 bases between them. The germline gives CDR1 DFQATT, CDR2 SNEGSKA (reference sequence). The CDR3 is made up of 13 amino acids. In DNA, the CDR3 is TGCAGTGCTAGTCAGACTAGCACAGATACGCAGTATTTT. Translated: CSASQTSTDTQYF.

The J gene is TRBJ2-1, the V gene TRBV5-4; 13 bases line up with TRBD2. V shed 2 bases, J shed 5 bases, and the junction held 4 bases outside the gene matches. Germline loops: CDR1 SGHNT, CDR2 YYREEE (reference sequence). CDR3 size: 16 residues. CDR3 sequence reads: CASSLGGTSGDNEQFF. The DNA of the CDR3 is TGTGCCAGCAGCTTAGGGGGGACTAGCGGGGACAATGAGCAGTTCTTC.

The J gene is TRBJ2-1, the V gene TRBV6-2 or TRBV6-3, with 13 bases aligning to TRBD2. The V gene end was trimmed by 8 bases and the J gene end by 4 bases; junction bases not matched to a gene: 8. Germline V gives CDR1 MNHEY, CDR2 SVGEGT. The CDR3 covers 16 residues. CDR3: CASLPGLAGSYNEQFF. The CDR3 DNA reads as TGTGCCAGCTTGCCGGGACTAGCGGGATCTTACAATGAGCAGTTCTTC.

This clonotype appeared once. The chain links TRBV28 to TRBJ1-5; D perhaps matches TRBD1 (6 bases). V lost 6 bases to trimming and J lost 4 bases, with 13 bases between them. The length of the CDR3 is 14 residues. Germline V lookup: CDR1 MDHEN, CDR2 SYDVKM. The CDR3 nucleotides read TGTGCCAGCAGATATACAGGGAAGAATCAGCCCCAGCATTTT. Protein sequence: CASRYTGKNQPQHF.